The TCR beta chain under discussion was sequenced for a study of blood T cell repertoires in COVID-19. Study information: Donors in the United States, Italy and Spain gave samples during acute or convalescent COVID-19.

Germline V lookup: CDR1 LNHDA, CDR2 SQIVND (reference sequence). V gave up 6 bases and J gave up 5 bases; unmatched junction bases: 10. This CDR3 comprises 15 residues. The protocol was immunoSEQ multiplex PCR, while the TCRdb copy is restricted to in-frame clones and leaves out a portion. The sample includes roughly 430,000 clones, around 90% of them seen just once. Self-reported history from a screening survey and questionnaire set each donor's cohort. This clonotype was obtained from a woman between 35 and 50 years old with acute COVID-19. The sequenced sample was PBMCs or T cells enriched from blood (not recorded which). The chain combines TRBV19 with TRBJ1-5; TRBD1 matches at 7 bases. The DNA for the CDR3 is TGTGCCAGTAGACAAGACAGGGACGCAGATCAGCCCCAGCATTTT. This translates into CASRQDRDADQPQHF.